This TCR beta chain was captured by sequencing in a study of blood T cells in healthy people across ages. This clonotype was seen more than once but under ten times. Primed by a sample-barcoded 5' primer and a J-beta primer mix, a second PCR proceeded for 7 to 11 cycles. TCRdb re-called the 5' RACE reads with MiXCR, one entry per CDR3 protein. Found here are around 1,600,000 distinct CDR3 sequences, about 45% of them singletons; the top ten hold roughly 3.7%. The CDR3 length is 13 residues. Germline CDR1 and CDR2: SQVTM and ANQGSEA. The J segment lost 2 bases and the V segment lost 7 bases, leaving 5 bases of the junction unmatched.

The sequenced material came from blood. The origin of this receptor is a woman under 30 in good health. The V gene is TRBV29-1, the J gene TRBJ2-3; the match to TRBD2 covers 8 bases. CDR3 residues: CSALAGYTDTQYF. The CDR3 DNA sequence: TGCAGCGCATTAGCGGGGTACACAGATACGCAGTATTTT.